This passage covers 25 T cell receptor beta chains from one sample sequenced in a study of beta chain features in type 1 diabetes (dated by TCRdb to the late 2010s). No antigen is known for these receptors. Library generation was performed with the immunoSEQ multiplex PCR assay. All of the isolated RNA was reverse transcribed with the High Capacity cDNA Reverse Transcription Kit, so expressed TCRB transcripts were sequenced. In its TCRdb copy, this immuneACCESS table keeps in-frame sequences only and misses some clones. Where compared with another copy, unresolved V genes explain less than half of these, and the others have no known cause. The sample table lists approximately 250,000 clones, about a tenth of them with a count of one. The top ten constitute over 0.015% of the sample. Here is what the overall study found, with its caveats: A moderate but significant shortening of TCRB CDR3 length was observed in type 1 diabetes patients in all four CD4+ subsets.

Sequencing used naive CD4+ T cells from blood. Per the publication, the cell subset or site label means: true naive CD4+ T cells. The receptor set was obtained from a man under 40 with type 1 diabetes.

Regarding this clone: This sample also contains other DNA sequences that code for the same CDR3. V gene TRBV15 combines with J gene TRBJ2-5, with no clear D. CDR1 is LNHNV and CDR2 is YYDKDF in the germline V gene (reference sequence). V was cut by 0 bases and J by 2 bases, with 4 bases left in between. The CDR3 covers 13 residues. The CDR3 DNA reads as TGTGCCACCAGCAGAGATAATCAAGAGACCCAGTACTTC. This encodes CATSRDNQETQYF.

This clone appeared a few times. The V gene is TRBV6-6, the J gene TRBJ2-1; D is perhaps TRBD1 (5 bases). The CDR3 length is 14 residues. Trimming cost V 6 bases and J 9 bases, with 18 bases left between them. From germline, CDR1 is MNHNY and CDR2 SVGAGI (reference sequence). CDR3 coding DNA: TGTGCCAGCAGCCCCCCCGCGCAGGGTGGTGAGCAGTTCTTC. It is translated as CASSPPAQGGEQFF.

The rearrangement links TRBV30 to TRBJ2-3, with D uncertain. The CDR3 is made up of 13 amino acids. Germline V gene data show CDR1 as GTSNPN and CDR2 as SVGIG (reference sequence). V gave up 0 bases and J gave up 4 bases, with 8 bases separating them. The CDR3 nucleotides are TGTGCCTGGAGTGTACTCGGAGCAGATACGCAGTATTTT. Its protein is CAWSVLGADTQYF. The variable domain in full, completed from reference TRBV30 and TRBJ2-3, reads SQTIHQWPATLVQPVGSPLSLECTVEGTSNPNLYWYRQAAGRGLQLLFYSVGIGQISSEVPQNLSASRPQDRQFILSSKKLLLSDSGFYLCAWSVLGADTQYFGPGTRLTVL.

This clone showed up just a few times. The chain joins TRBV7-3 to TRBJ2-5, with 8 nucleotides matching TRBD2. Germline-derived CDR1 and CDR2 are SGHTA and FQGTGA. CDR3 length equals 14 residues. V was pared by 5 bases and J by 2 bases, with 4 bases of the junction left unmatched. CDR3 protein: CASSRGGIQETQYF. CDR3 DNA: TGTGCCAGCAGCCGGGGGGGGATACAAGAGACCCAGTACTTC.

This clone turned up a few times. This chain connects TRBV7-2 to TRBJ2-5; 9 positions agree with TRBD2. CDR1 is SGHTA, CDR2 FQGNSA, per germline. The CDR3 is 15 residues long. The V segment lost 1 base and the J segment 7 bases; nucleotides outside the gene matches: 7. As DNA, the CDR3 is TGTGCCAGCAGCTTAGAATGGGGGCGGGAGGGGACCCAGTACTTC. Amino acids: CASSLEWGREGTQYF.

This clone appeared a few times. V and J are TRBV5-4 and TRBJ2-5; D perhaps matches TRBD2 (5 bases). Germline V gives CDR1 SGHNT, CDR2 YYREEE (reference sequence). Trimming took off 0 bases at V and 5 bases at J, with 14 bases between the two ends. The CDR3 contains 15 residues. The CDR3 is CASSLGLGGLETQYF. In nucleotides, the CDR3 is TGTGCCAGCAGCTTGGGTCTAGGCGGGTTGGAGACCCAGTACTTC. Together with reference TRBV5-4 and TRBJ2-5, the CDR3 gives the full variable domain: ETGVTQSPTHLIKTRGQQVTLRCSSQSGHNTVSWYQQALGQGPQFIFQYYREEENGRGNFPPRFSGLQFPNYSSELNVNALELDDSALYLCASSLGLGGLETQYFGPGTRLLVL.

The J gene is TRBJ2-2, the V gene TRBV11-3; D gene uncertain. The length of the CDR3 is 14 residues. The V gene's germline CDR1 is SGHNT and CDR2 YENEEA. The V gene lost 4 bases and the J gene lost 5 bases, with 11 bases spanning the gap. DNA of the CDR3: TGTGCCAGCAGCTCCCGAACAACAACCGGGGAGCTGTTTTTT. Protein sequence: CASSSRTTTGELFF.

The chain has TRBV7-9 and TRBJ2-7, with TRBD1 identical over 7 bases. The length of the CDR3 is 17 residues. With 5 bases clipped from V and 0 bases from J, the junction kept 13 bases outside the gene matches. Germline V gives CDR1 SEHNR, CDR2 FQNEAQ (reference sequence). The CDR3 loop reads CASSPGQARGFSYEQYF. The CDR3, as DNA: TGTGCCAGCAGCCCTGGACAGGCAAGGGGGTTCTCCTACGAGCAGTACTTC.

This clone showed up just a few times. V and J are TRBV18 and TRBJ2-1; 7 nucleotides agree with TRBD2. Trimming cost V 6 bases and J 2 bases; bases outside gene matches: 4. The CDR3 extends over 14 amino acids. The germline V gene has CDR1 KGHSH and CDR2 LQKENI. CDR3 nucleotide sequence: TGTGCCAGCTCGACTAGCTATACCTACAATGAGCAGTTCTTC. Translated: CASSTSYTYNEQFF. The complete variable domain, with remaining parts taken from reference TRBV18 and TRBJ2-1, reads NAGVMQNPRHLVRRRGQEARLRCSPMKGHSHVYWYRQLPEEGLKFMVYLQKENIIDESGMPKERFSAEFPKEGPSILRIQQVVRGDSAAYFCASSTSYTYNEQFFGPGTRLTVL.

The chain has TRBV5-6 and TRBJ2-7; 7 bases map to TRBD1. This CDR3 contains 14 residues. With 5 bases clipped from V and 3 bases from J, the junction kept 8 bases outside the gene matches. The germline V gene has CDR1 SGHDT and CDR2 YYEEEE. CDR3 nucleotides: TGTGCCAGCAGGTTAACGCCAGGGGGCTACGAGCAGTACTTC. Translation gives CASRLTPGGYEQYF.

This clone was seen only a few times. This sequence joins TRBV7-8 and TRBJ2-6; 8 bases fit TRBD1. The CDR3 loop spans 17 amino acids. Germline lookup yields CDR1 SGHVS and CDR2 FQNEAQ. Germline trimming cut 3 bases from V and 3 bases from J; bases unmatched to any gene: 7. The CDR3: CASSFTQGARGANVLTF. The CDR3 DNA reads TGTGCCAGCAGCTTCACTCAGGGGGCGCGTGGGGCCAACGTCCTGACTTTC.

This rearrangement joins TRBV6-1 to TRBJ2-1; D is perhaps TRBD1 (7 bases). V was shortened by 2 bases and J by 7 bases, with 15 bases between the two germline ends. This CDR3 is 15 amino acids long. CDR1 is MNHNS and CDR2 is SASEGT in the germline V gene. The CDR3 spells CASSEWRGRRNEQFF. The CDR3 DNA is TGTGCCAGCAGTGAATGGAGGGGGCGACGGAATGAGCAGTTCTTC.

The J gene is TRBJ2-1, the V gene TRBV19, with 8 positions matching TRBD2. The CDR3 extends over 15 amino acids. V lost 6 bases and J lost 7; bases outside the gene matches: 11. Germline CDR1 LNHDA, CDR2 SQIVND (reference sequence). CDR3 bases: TGTGCCAGTAGAGACGGGGGGGCCAACAAGAATGAGCAGTTCTTC. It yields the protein CASRDGGANKNEQFF.

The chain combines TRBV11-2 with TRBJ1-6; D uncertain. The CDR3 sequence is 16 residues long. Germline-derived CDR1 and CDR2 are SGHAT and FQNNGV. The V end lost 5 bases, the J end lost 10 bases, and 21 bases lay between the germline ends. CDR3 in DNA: TGTGCCAGCAGCCTCGGGTCGGGGAGGAGGGTATCACCCCTCCACTTT. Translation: CASSLGSGRRVSPLHF. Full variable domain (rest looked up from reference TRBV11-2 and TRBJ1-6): EAGVAQSPRYKIIEKRQSVAFWCNPISGHATLYWYQQILGQGPKLLIQFQNNGVVDDSQLPKDRFSAERLKGVDSTLKIQPAKLEDSAVYLCASSLGSGRRVSPLHFGNGTRLTVT.

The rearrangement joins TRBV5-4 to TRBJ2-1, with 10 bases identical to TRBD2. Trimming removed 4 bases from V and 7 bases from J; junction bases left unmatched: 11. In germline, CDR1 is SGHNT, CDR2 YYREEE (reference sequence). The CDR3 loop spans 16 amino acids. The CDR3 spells CASSPGGASGGNEQFF. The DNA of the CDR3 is TGTGCCAGCAGCCCCGGTGGGGCTAGCGGGGGAAATGAGCAGTTCTTC.

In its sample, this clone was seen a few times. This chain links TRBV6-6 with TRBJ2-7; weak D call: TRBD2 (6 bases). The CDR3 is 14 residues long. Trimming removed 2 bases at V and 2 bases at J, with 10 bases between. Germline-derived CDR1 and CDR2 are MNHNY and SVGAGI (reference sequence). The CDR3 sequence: CASSYVGGPYEQYF. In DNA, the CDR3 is TGTGCCAGCAGTTACGTCGGGGGACCCTACGAGCAGTACTTC.

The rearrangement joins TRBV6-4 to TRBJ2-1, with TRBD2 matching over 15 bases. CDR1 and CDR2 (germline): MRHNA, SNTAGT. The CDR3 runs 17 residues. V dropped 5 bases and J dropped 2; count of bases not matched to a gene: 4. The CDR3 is CASSRTSGGVAYNEQFF. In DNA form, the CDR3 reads TGTGCCAGCAGTCGGACTAGCGGGGGGGTAGCCTACAATGAGCAGTTCTTC.

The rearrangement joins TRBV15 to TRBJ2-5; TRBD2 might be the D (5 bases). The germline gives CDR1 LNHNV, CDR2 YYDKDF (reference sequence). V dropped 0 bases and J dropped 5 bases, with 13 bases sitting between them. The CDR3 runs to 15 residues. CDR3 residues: CATSREGRRGETQYF. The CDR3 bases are TGTGCCACCAGCAGAGAAGGCCGCCGAGGGGAGACCCAGTACTTC.

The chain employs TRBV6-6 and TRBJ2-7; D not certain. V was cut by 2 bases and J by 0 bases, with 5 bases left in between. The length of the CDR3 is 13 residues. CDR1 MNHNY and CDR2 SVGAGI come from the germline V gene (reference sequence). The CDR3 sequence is CASSYPSSYEQYF. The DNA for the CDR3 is TGTGCCAGCAGTTACCCGAGCTCCTACGAGCAGTACTTC.

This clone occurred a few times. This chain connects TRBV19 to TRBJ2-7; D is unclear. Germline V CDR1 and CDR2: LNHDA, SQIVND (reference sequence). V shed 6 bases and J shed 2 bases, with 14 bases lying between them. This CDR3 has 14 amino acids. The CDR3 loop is CASSRQLETYEQYF. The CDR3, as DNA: TGTGCCAGTAGCCGTCAACTCGAGACCTACGAGCAGTACTTC.

In nucleotides, the CDR3 is TGCGCCAGCAGCCAAAGGGGCGAGCAGTACTTC. Its translation is CASSQRGEQYF. The rearrangement links TRBV4-1 to TRBJ2-7; maybe TRBD1 (5 bases). Germline CDR1 MGHRA, CDR2 YSYEKL. This CDR3 comprises 11 residues. Between the trimmed V and J ends, which lost 2 bases and 6 bases, there was a span of 5 bases.

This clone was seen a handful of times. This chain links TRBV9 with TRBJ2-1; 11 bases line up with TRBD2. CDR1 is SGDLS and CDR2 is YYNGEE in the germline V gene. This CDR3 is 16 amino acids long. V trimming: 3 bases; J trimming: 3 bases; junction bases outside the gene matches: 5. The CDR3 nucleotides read TGTGCCAGCAGCGCCTCCGGGACTAGCGGCTACAATGAGCAGTTCTTC. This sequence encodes CASSASGTSGYNEQFF.

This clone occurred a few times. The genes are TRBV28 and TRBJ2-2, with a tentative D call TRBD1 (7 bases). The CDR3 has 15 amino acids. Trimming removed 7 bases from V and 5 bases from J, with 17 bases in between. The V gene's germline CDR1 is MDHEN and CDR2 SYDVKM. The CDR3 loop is CASTTGAGGTGELFF. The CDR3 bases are TGTGCCAGCACTACAGGGGCCGGGGGTACCGGGGAGCTGTTTTTT.

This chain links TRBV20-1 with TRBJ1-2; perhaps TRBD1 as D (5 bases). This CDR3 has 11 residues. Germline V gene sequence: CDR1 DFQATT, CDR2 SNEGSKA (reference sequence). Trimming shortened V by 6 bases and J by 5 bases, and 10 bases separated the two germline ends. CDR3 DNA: TGCAGTGCGGGTGGGGGGTATGGCTACACCTTC. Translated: CSAGGGYGYTF.

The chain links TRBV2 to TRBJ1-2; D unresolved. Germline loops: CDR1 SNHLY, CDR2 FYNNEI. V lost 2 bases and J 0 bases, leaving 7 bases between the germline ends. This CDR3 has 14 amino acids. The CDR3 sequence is CASSELAANYGYTF. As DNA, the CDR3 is TGTGCCAGCAGTGAATTAGCAGCTAACTATGGCTACACCTTC.